The rows below give T cell receptor beta chains drawn from one sample of a study of preoperative IRX-2 immunotherapy in early breast cancer. Sequenced by immunoSEQ multiplex PCR; TCRdb stores in-frame clones only, minus some. The table records roughly 99,000 clones, 80% to 90% of them present only once. Sample: tumor tissue, taken after IRX-2 immunotherapy. These receptors all come from a human donor with breast cancer. The CDR3 runs from the conserved cysteine through the conserved F or W. The order of the fields is clone size, D gene, V gene, CDR3 length, J gene, CDR3 protein, CDR3 DNA. The D gene is left open where the match is weak. Clone size, where shown, is once, few, many, or a class for clones that have expanded.

-	TRBD2	TRBV15	14	TRBJ2-2	CASRGLGDTGELFF	TGTGCCAGCAGGGGACTAGGCGACACCGGGGAGCTGTTTTTT
-	-	TRBV18	14	TRBJ1-2	CASSQQANNYGYTF	TGTGCCAGCTCACAACAGGCGAATAACTATGGCTACACCTTC
-	TRBD2	TRBV30	14	TRBJ2-7	CAWGLAGASYEQYF	TGTGCCTGGGGACTAGCGGGGGCATCCTACGAGCAGTACTTC
-	-	TRBV5-2	14	TRBJ1-5	CASSRTRGDQPQHF	TGTGCCAGCAGCCGTACTAGGGGCGATCAGCCCCAGCATTTT
few	TRBD2	TRBV19	15	TRBJ2-2	CASSFSGGYTGELFF	TGTGCCAGTAGTTTTAGCGGGGGGTACACCGGGGAGCTGTTTTTT
-	TRBD1	TRBV29-1	17	TRBJ2-7	CSAMGARDRVNSYEQYF	TGCAGCGCTATGGGGGCCCGGGACAGGGTAAACTCCTACGAGCAGTACTTC
-	-	TRBV5-1	15	TRBJ1-3	CASSSSGDAGNTIYF	TGCGCCAGCAGCTCGTCAGGGGATGCTGGAAACACCATATATTTT
-	-	TRBV4-1	15	TRBJ1-5	CASSQDGGGNQPQHF	TGCGCCAGCAGCCAAGATGGGGGGGGTAATCAGCCCCAGCATTTT
-	-	TRBV5-1	15	TRBJ2-3	CASSHGQMGTDTQYF	TGCGCCAGCAGCCACGGACAGATGGGCACAGATACGCAGTATTTT
once	-	TRBV11-3	16	TRBJ1-1	CASSLLGGAGNTEAFF	TGTGCCAGCAGCTTATTAGGGGGGGCAGGGAACACTGAAGCTTTCTTT
-	TRBD1	TRBV19	14	TRBJ2-7	CASSPGTGTYEQYF	TGTGCCAGTAGTCCGGGGACAGGGACCTACGAGCAGTACTTC
-	-	TRBV30	14	TRBJ1-2	CAWSVPGTHYGYTF	TGTGCCTGGAGTGTACCGGGGACACACTATGGCTACACCTTC
-	-	TRBV29-1	12	TRBJ1-1	CSVEVDLSGAFF	TGCAGCGTTGAGGTGGATTTATCGGGAGCTTTCTTT
once	TRBD1	TRBV18	16	TRBJ1-1	CASSPGTGGMNTEAFF	TGTGCCAGCTCACCAGGTACAGGGGGTATGAACACTGAAGCTTTCTTT
-	TRBD2	TRBV5-1	17	TRBJ2-2	CASSLDTSGGNTGELFF	TGCGCCAGCAGCTTGGATACTAGCGGGGGGAACACCGGGGAGCTGTTTTTT
-	-	TRBV28	15	TRBJ1-4	CASSRRALGNEKLFF	TGTGCCAGCAGCAGGAGGGCGCTGGGTAATGAAAAACTGTTTTTT
-	-	TRBV5-1	16	TRBJ2-2	CASSPPSRGDTGELFF	TGCGCCAGCAGCCCGCCGTCGCGCGGGGACACCGGGGAGCTGTTTTTT
few	-	TRBV6-8	14	TRBJ1-3	CASSRGTSGNTIYF	TGTGCCAGCAGCCGCGGGACATCAGGAAACACCATATATTTT
-	TRBD2	TRBV30	14	TRBJ2-7	CAWNRRGSKGEQYF	TGTGCCTGGAATCGCCGCGGGAGTAAGGGCGAGCAGTACTTC
-	-	TRBV29-1	12	TRBJ2-7	CSAVKGTYEQYF	TGCAGCGCGGTCAAGGGGACCTACGAGCAGTACTTC
-	-	TRBV10-3	15	TRBJ1-6	CAISESGGDKAPLHF	TGTGCCATCAGTGAGTCGGGAGGAGACAAGGCACCCCTCCACTTT
-	TRBD1	TRBV27	13	TRBJ2-1	CASSFGQGDEQFF	TGTGCCAGCAGTTTCGGACAGGGGGATGAGCAGTTCTTC
few	TRBD2	TRBV11-3	14	TRBJ2-1	CASNLGLAGGEQFF	TGTGCCAGCAACCTCGGACTAGCGGGCGGTGAGCAGTTCTTC
-	-	TRBV28	15	TRBJ1-1	CASSLSYTRNTEAFF	TGTGCCAGCAGTTTATCCTACACTCGGAACACTGAAGCTTTCTTT
-	-	TRBV28	14	TRBJ2-3	CASTRAGIPDTQYF	TGTGCCAGCACTCGGGCAGGGATCCCAGATACGCAGTATTTT
-	-	TRBV19	16	TRBJ2-2	CATRSEGGPEAGELFF	TGTGCCACCAGATCCGAGGGGGGCCCCGAAGCCGGGGAGCTGTTTTTT
-	-	TRBV5-1	16	TRBJ2-7	CASSLAFSGKTYEQYF	TGCGCCAGCAGCTTGGCCTTTTCGGGGAAAACCTACGAGCAGTACTTC
-	-	TRBV6-8	13	TRBJ1-2	CASRTEGLGGYTF	TGTGCCAGCAGAACCGAGGGACTTGGGGGCTACACCTTC
-	-	TRBV28	13	TRBJ1-2	CASSSGRSYGYTF	TGTGCCAGCAGTTCAGGGAGGAGCTATGGCTACACCTTC
-	-	TRBV19	12	TRBJ2-2	CASNRGTGELFF	TGTGCCAGCAACAGAGGCACCGGGGAGCTGTTTTTT
-	TRBD2	TRBV30	15	TRBJ2-1	CAWSSRLAGRNEQFF	TGTGCCTGGAGTAGTCGGCTAGCGGGTCGCAATGAGCAGTTCTTC
-	-	TRBV11-3	15	TRBJ2-5	CASSPMRGFQETQYF	TGTGCCAGCAGCCCAATGAGGGGGTTCCAAGAGACCCAGTACTTC
-	-	TRBV19	14	TRBJ1-1	CASSQQGGDTEAFF	TGTGCCAGTAGCCAACAGGGCGGGGACACTGAAGCTTTCTTT
-	TRBD1	TRBV5-1	15	TRBJ2-5	CASSRSQGAQETQYF	TGCGCCAGCAGCCGGTCACAGGGGGCCCAAGAGACCCAGTACTTC
-	-	TRBV6-4	13	TRBJ2-2	CASSEGGTGELFF	TGTGCCAGCAGTGAGGGTGGCACCGGGGAGCTGTTTTTT
-	-	TRBV5-1	15	TRBJ2-4	CASSLEAGQRNIQYF	TGCGCCAGCAGCTTGGAGGCGGGACAGCGAAACATTCAGTACTTC
-	-	TRBV28	18	TRBJ2-7	CASSSQIPSIAGAYEQYF	TGTGCCAGCAGTTCTCAAATCCCCTCTATAGCCGGAGCCTACGAGCAGTACTTC
-	-	TRBV19	15	TRBJ1-2	CASSIALSGVIGYTF	TGTGCCAGTAGTATAGCGCTGAGCGGGGTGATTGGCTACACCTTC
-	TRBD2	TRBV11-3	19	TRBJ2-1	CASSVRGAGLILRLNEQFF	TGTGCCAGCAGCGTGAGAGGAGCGGGGTTAATCCTCAGGCTCAATGAGCAGTTCTTC
-	TRBD1	TRBV28	15	TRBJ2-7	CASSLGSRGLYEQYF	TGTGCCAGCAGTTTAGGAAGCAGGGGGCTATACGAGCAGTACTTC